The clone carrying this TCR beta chain appeared many times. Its antigen is unidentified. This sample is drawn from a study of post-analysis software for immune sequencing data. Study-wide context: There were relapsing-remitting, secondary progressive and progressive-relapsing multiple sclerosis among the disease courses included. Study-level results: In patients, TRBV5-6, TRBV5-1 and TRBV20-1 belonged to five TRBV segments found more frequently than in controls. Multiple sclerosis patients had significantly lower normalized Chao1 diversity than controls. Strong co-clustering by F measure was seen for same-batch samples.

This CDR3 has 11 amino acids. V lost 7 bases and J 3 bases, leaving 7 bases between the germline ends. Unique molecular identifiers tagged the TCR beta cDNA libraries. The source material, about 0.9 to 11 million T cells, gave rise to roughly 500,000 cDNA molecules. TCRdb independently ran MiXCR on the PCR reads; one entry per CDR3 protein. This sample has 800,000 to 950,000 distinct CDR3 sequences, with roughly 50% found just once. Material for sequencing was blood. The receptor was derived from a girl between 10 and 17 years old with multiple sclerosis. The chain recombines TRBV12-3 or TRBV12-4 with TRBJ2-7; D perhaps matches TRBD2 (6 bases). This chain's CDR3 is CASTGGYEQYF. As DNA, the CDR3 is TGTGCCAGCACCGGGGGCTACGAGCAGTACTTC.